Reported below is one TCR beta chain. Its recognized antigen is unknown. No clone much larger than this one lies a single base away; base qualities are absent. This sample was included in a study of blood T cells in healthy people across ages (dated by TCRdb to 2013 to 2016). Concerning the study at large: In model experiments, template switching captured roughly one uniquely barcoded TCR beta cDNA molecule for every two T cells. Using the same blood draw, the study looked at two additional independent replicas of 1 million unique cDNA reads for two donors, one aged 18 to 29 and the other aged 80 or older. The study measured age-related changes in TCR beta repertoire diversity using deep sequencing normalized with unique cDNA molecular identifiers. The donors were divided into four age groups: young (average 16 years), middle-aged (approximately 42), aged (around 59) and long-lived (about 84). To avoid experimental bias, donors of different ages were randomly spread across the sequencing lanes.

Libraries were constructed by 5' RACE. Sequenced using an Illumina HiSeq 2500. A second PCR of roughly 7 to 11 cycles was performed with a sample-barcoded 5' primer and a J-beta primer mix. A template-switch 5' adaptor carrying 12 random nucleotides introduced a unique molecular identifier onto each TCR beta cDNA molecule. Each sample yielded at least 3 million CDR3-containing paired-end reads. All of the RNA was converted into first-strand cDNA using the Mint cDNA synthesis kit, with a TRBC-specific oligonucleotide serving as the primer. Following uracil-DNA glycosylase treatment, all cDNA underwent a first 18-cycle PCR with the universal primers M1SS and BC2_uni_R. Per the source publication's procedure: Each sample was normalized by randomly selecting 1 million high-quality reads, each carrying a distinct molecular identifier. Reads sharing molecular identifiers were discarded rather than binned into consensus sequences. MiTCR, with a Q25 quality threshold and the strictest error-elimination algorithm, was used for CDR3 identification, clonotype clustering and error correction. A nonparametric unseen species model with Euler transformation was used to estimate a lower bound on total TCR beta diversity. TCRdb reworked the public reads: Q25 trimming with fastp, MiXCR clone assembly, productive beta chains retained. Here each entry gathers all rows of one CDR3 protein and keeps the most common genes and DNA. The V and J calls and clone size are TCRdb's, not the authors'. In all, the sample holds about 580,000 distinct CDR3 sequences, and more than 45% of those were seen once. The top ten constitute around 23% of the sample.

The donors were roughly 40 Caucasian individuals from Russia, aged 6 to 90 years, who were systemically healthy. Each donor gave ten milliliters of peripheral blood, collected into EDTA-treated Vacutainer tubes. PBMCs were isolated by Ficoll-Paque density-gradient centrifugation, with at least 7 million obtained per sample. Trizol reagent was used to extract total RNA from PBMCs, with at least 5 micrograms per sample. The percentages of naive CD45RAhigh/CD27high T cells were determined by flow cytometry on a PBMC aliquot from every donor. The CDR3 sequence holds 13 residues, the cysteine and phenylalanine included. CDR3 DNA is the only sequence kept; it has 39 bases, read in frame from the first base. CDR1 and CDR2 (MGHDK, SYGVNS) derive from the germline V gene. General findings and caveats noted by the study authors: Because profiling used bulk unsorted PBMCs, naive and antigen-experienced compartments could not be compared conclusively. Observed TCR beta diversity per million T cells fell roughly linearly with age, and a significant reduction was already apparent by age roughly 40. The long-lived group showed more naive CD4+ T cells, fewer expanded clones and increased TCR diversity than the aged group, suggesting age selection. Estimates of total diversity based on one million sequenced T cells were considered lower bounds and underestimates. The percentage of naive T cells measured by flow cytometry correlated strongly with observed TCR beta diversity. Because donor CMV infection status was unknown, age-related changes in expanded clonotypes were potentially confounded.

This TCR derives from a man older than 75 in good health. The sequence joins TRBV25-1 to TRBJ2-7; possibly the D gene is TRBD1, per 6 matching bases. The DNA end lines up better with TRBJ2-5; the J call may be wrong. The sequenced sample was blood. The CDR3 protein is CASSDRGEETQYF. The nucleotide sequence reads TGTGCCAGCAGTGACAGGGGAGAAGAGACCCAGTACTTC.